The 21 T cell receptor beta chains below were found in one sample sequenced in a study of T cell responses to AZD1222 COVID-19 vaccine. Generated by immunoSEQ multiplex PCR, the TCRdb table keeps only in-frame clones and is missing some. The profile shows about 100,000 clones, about nine tenths of them singletons. The material sequenced was peripheral blood, taken on day 0 of AZD1222 vaccination. These receptors came from an adult in good health.

The chain links TRBV3-1 (or the pseudogene TRBV3-2) to TRBJ2-7, with D possibly TRBD1 on 5 matching bases. V was shortened by 0 bases and J by 2 bases, with 14 bases between the two germline ends. There are 16 residues in the CDR3. Looked up from germline, CDR1 is LGHDT and CDR2 is YNNKEL (reference sequence). CDR3 in amino acids: CASSQEHSTGTYEQYF. CDR3 bases: TGTGCCAGCAGCCAAGAACACTCAACAGGAACCTACGAGCAGTACTTC.

The chain carries TRBV9 and TRBJ2-1; TRBD2 agrees at 7 bases. V shed 0 bases and J 12 bases; nucleotides not matched to a gene: 6. The CDR3 contains 13 residues. CDR1 and CDR2 from the germline V gene are SGDLS and YYNGEE. CDR3 region: CASSVGAGDGQFF. DNA of the CDR3: TGTGCCAGCAGCGTAGGCGCGGGAGACGGGCAGTTCTTC.

The chain has TRBV28 and TRBJ2-6; a weak D match, TRBD2 (7 bases). V lost 9 bases and J lost 4, with 22 bases in between. In germline, CDR1 is MDHEN, CDR2 SYDVKM. CDR3 length: 17 amino acids. In nucleotides, the CDR3 is TGTGCCAGTAATGGGGGGGGCACAGGATTAGGGGCCAACGTCCTGACTTTC. Translated, it gives CASNGGGTGLGANVLTF.

The rearrangement links TRBV5-4 to TRBJ2-7; 11 nucleotides align to TRBD2. The junction had 3 bases not matched to a gene; V was cut back by 1 base and J by 3 bases. The germline V gene encodes CDR1 SGHNT and CDR2 YYREEE (reference sequence). This CDR3 spans 15 amino acids. CDR3 DNA sequence: TGTGCCAGCAGCTTGCCCCTAGCGGGAGGCTACGAGCAGTACTTC. This encodes CASSLPLAGGYEQYF.

The count of this clone is one. V gene TRBV4-2 combines with J gene TRBJ2-3; 9 bases are shared with TRBD2. CDR3 length equals 17 residues. V lost 1 base to trimming and J lost 3 bases; unmatched junction nucleotides: 8. Per germline, CDR1 LGHNA and CDR2 YNFKEQ. CDR3 sequence (DNA): TGTGCCAGCAGCCAAGGAGAAGGGCTAGCGGGGACAGATACGCAGTATTTT. It encodes CASSQGEGLAGTDTQYF.

The DNA of the CDR3 is TGTGCCAGCTCACCGCCAGGCTATGGGAACACTGAAGCTTTCTTT. Protein: CASSPPGYGNTEAFF. The V gene is TRBV18, the J gene TRBJ1-1; D remains unclear. CDR1 is KGHSH and CDR2 is LQKENI in the germline V gene. The ends were cut back, 3 bases at V and 1 base at J, with 12 bases in the middle. The CDR3 spans 15 residues.

V is TRBV30 and J is TRBJ1-1; D not certain. V was cut by 0 bases and J by 4 bases, with 6 bases left in between. This CDR3 has 12 residues. Germline-derived CDR1 and CDR2 are GTSNPN and SVGIG (reference sequence). The CDR3 protein is CAWSVRATEAFF. The CDR3 nucleotides are TGTGCCTGGAGTGTAAGGGCCACTGAAGCTTTCTTT. The full variable domain, its missing parts supplied by reference TRBV30 and TRBJ1-1, is SQTIHQWPATLVQPVGSPLSLECTVEGTSNPNLYWYRQAAGRGLQLLFYSVGIGQISSEVPQNLSASRPQDRQFILSSKKLLLSDSGFYLCAWSVRATEAFFGQGTRLTVV.

This chain joins TRBV9 and TRBJ2-3; no reliable D call. The CDR3 contains 13 residues. Trimming stripped 2 bases from V and 4 bases from J, with 8 bases between. The germline gives CDR1 SGDLS, CDR2 YYNGEE. CDR3 DNA sequence: TGTGCCAGCAGCGTCAACCGCGCAGATACGCAGTATTTT. Protein product: CASSVNRADTQYF.

The chain combines TRBV4-2 with TRBJ1-4; maybe TRBD1 (5 bases). This CDR3 has 16 amino acids. Germline values: CDR1 LGHNA, CDR2 YNFKEQ. V lost 0 bases to trimming and J lost 8 bases, with 16 bases between them. In DNA form, the CDR3 reads TGTGCCAGCAGCCAAGACCCGGGGGGAGGTGCAGAAAAACTGTTTTTT. It encodes CASSQDPGGGAEKLFF.

The genes are TRBV19 and TRBJ1-6, with TRBD1 matching over 7 bases. The CDR3 has 16 residues. CDR1 is LNHDA and CDR2 is SQIVND in the germline V gene (reference sequence). With V trimmed by 5 bases and J by 3 bases, 7 bases remained unmatched. CDR3 sequence: CASSPGTDGYNSPLHF. Here the CDR3 DNA reads TGTGCCAGTAGTCCCGGGACAGACGGCTATAATTCACCCCTCCACTTT.

The chain links TRBV5-8 to TRBJ2-1; 10 bases line up with TRBD2. The CDR3 covers 17 residues. V shed 4 bases, J shed 4 bases, and the junction held 11 bases outside the gene matches. CDR1 is SGHTS and CDR2 is YDEGEE in the germline V gene. The CDR3 nucleotides are TGTGCCAGCAGCACCGGTCAAACTAGCGGGGCATACAATGAGCAGTTCTTC. Translating it yields CASSTGQTSGAYNEQFF.

The chain joins TRBV5-6 to TRBJ2-5; possibly TRBD2 for D (6 bases). The CDR3 sequence is 14 residues long. Trimming took off 0 bases at V and 5 bases at J, with 11 bases between the two ends. The germline V gene has CDR1 SGHDT and CDR2 YYEEEE. The CDR3 nucleotides read TGTGCCAGCAGCTTGGTAGGACGGGAGGAGACCCAGTACTTC. This translates into CASSLVGREETQYF.

This sequence joins TRBV5-4 and TRBJ1-4, with D uncertain. This CDR3 has 16 residues. Trimming stripped 0 bases from V and 4 bases from J, with 13 bases between. Germline lookup yields CDR1 SGHNT and CDR2 YYREEE (reference sequence). CDR3 sequence (DNA): TGTGCCAGCAGCTTGGCCTCAACAGCCGGTAATGAAAAACTGTTTTTT. Translation: CASSLASTAGNEKLFF. Variable domain in full (rest from reference TRBV5-4 and TRBJ1-4): ETGVTQSPTHLIKTRGQQVTLRCSSQSGHNTVSWYQQALGQGPQFIFQYYREEENGRGNFPPRFSGLQFPNYSSELNVNALELDDSALYLCASSLASTAGNEKLFFGSGTQLSVL.

The CDR3 coding sequence is TGCGCCAGCAGCGGACAGGGATCTGAAAAACTGTTTTTT. Translated: CASSGQGSEKLFF. The chain employs TRBV5-1 and TRBJ1-4, with 8 bases that match TRBD1. The germline CDR1 and CDR2 sequences are SGHRS and YFSETQ. This CDR3 is built from 13 residues. V was clipped by 4 bases and J by 7 bases; unmatched bases: 3.

V and J are TRBV27 and TRBJ2-1, with 9 nucleotides matching TRBD1. CDR1 MNHEY and CDR2 SMNVEV come from the germline V gene (reference sequence). The CDR3 is made up of 16 amino acids. The trim removed 2 bases at V and 2 bases at J, leaving 4 bases unmatched. In nucleotides, the CDR3 is TGTGCCAGCAGTTTACCGGGACAGGGTACCTACAATGAGCAGTTCTTC. Its protein is CASSLPGQGTYNEQFF.

The chain is built from TRBV7-9 and TRBJ1-2, with a tentative D call TRBD1 (5 bases). The germline CDR1 and CDR2 sequences are SEHNR and FQNEAQ (reference sequence). The CDR3 is 16 residues long. V dropped 5 bases and J dropped 4 bases, with 20 bases sitting between them. In DNA, the CDR3 is TGTGCCAGCAGCAACAGTGACCAATGGGGGGGCTATGGCTACACCTTC. It specifies CASSNSDQWGGYGYTF.

The rearrangement uses TRBV19 and TRBJ1-5; D not certain. From germline, CDR1 is LNHDA and CDR2 SQIVND (reference sequence). This CDR3 contains 15 residues. The V end was cut by 11 bases, the J end by 0 bases, with 17 bases between. CDR3 protein: CAAGPPFDSNQPQHF. The CDR3 DNA follows: TGTGCCGCCGGCCCCCCTTTTGATAGCAATCAGCCCCAGCATTTT.

The chain carries TRBV29-1 and TRBJ2-5; TRBD2 agrees at 12 bases. V was pared by 6 bases and J by 4 bases, with 12 bases of the junction left unmatched. The CDR3 is 16 residues long. The germline gives CDR1 SQVTM, CDR2 ANQGSEA. The CDR3 reads CSVDGLAGRSPETQYF. The CDR3 nucleotides read TGCAGCGTCGATGGACTAGCGGGAAGGTCGCCAGAGACCCAGTACTTC. Filled out from reference TRBV29-1 and TRBJ2-5, the complete variable domain reads SAVISQKPSRDICQRGTSLTIQCQVDSQVTMMFWYRQQPGQSLTLIATANQGSEATYESGFVIDKFPISRPNLTFSTLTVSNMSPEDSSIYLCSVDGLAGRSPETQYFGPGTRLLVL.

This chain links TRBV18 with TRBJ2-2; tentatively, D is TRBD1 (5 bases). V gave up 2 bases and J gave up 2 bases, with 15 bases separating them. The CDR3 is 17 residues long. The germline gives CDR1 KGHSH, CDR2 LQKENI. CDR3 amino acids: CASSPVAGKGNTGELFF. The CDR3 coding sequence is TGTGCCAGCTCACCAGTGGCAGGGAAGGGAAACACCGGGGAGCTGTTTTTT.

The chain carries TRBV6-1 and TRBJ2-7; D gene uncertain. This CDR3 is built from 13 residues. Germline V gene lookup returns CDR1 MNHNS and CDR2 SASEGT. Trimming left V 3 bases short and J 7 bases short, with 13 bases between. CDR3 DNA: TGTGCCAGCAGTGAGATATGGGGTGGGGAGCAGTACTTC. It translates to CASSEIWGGEQYF.

The rearrangement joins TRBV7-9 to TRBJ2-1; 7 bases fit TRBD2. V dropped 2 bases and J dropped 6; count of bases not matched to a gene: 13. CDR1 is SEHNR, CDR2 FQNEAQ, per germline (reference sequence). The CDR3 runs to 17 residues. The DNA of the CDR3 is TGTGCCAGCAGCTTATTGTTGGGGCGGGAGTTGGGCAATGAGCAGTTCTTC. Its protein is CASSLLLGRELGNEQFF.